The 25 T cell receptor beta chains below were found in one sample sequenced in a study of blood T cell repertoires in COVID-19. The protocol was immunoSEQ multiplex PCR, while the TCRdb copy is restricted to in-frame clones and leaves out a portion. Of about 160,000 clones in the sample, over 75% were seen once. The sample comprised peripheral blood. The receptor set was obtained from a man between 60 and 75 years old who had recovered from COVID-19.

The chain joins TRBV20-1 to TRBJ1-5; 7 bases are shared with TRBD1. This CDR3 is built from 14 residues. Trimming removed 3 bases from V and 1 base from J; junction bases left unmatched: 3. Germline lookup yields CDR1 DFQATT and CDR2 SNEGSKA (reference sequence). The CDR3 region has the DNA TGCAGTGCTAGTGAGGGGGCGAGCAATCAGCCCCAGCATTTT. This codes for CSASEGASNQPQHF.

The gene calls are TRBV6-2 or TRBV6-3 and TRBJ1-2; unclear D gene. V lost 4 bases to trimming and J lost 8 bases, with 14 bases between them. The CDR3 spans 13 residues. CDR1 is MNHEY and CDR2 is SVGEGT in the germline V gene. This CDR3 reads CASSSRPWYGYTF. CDR3 nucleotides: TGTGCCAGCAGTTCGCGGCCCTGGTACGGCTACACCTTC.

The chain recombines TRBV9 with TRBJ2-7, with D maybe TRBD2 (7 bases). The CDR3 consists of 15 residues. The V gene's germline CDR1 is SGDLS and CDR2 YYNGEE. V gave up 0 bases and J gave up 3 bases, with 13 bases separating them. The CDR3 sequence: CASSVDGGPNYEQYF. CDR3 nucleotide sequence: TGTGCCAGCAGCGTAGACGGGGGGCCAAACTACGAGCAGTACTTC.

This chain links TRBV18 with TRBJ1-6; D may be TRBD1 (5 bases). CDR1 KGHSH and CDR2 LQKENI come from the germline V gene. This CDR3 has 16 amino acids. Trimming removed 3 bases at V and 6 bases at J, with 15 bases between. The CDR3 reads CASSPPSGQGNSPLHF. The CDR3, as DNA: TGTGCCAGCTCACCCCCTTCAGGGCAGGGTAATTCACCCCTCCACTTT.

The genes are TRBV15 and TRBJ1-3, with TRBD1 as a possible D gene (6 bases). V lost 0 bases to trimming and J lost 7 bases, with 10 bases between them. CDR3 size: 14 residues. Germline-derived CDR1 and CDR2 are LNHNV and YYDKDF (reference sequence). CDR3 in DNA: TGTGCCACCAGCAGAGACCCAGGGGTCAACACCATATATTTT. The encoded protein is CATSRDPGVNTIYF.

This clone was seen only once. The chain's CDR3 is CASSEGDSPLHF. The CDR3 DNA is TGTGCCAGCAGCGAGGGGGACTCACCCCTCCACTTT. This chain joins TRBV27 and TRBJ1-6; D is perhaps TRBD1 (6 bases). Germline V gene sequence: CDR1 MNHEY, CDR2 SMNVEV (reference sequence). The CDR3 has 12 residues. The ends were cut back, 6 bases at V and 10 bases at J, with 10 bases in the middle.

The chain is built from TRBV2 and TRBJ2-3; D perhaps matches TRBD2 (6 bases). V gave up 1 base and J gave up 2 bases, with 16 bases separating them. The length of the CDR3 is 17 residues. Germline values: CDR1 SNHLY, CDR2 FYNNEI. Here the CDR3 DNA reads TGTGCCAGCAGTGAAGAGGTTAGCGGTTCCCACACAGATACGCAGTATTTT. This gives the protein CASSEEVSGSHTDTQYF.

This rearrangement joins TRBV18 to TRBJ2-2, with TRBD1 as a possible D gene (5 bases). The CDR3 covers 15 residues. The germline V and J ends were trimmed by 1 base and 6 bases, with 12 bases remaining between them. Germline CDR1 is KGHSH and CDR2 is LQKENI. The CDR3 bases are TGTGCCAGCTCACCACAGACAGAGTTGTCCGGGGAGCTGTTTTTT. It specifies CASSPQTELSGELFF.

The rearrangement joins TRBV30 to TRBJ1-2; D gene ambiguous. CDR3 size: 14 residues. Germline CDR1 reads GTSNPN; CDR2 reads SVGIG (reference sequence). The V gene lost 2 bases and the J gene lost 1 base, with 11 bases spanning the gap. The chain's CDR3 is CAWSLVEYNYGYTF. CDR3 nucleotides: TGTGCCTGGAGTCTGGTAGAGTATAACTATGGCTACACCTTC. Variable domain in full (rest from reference TRBV30 and TRBJ1-2): SQTIHQWPATLVQPVGSPLSLECTVEGTSNPNLYWYRQAAGRGLQLLFYSVGIGQISSEVPQNLSASRPQDRQFILSSKKLLLSDSGFYLCAWSLVEYNYGYTFGSGTRLTVV.

The chain is built from TRBV18 and TRBJ2-3, with D unresolved. V dropped 3 bases and J dropped 6 bases, with 10 bases sitting between them. Per germline, CDR1 KGHSH and CDR2 LQKENI. This CDR3 is built from 13 residues. The CDR3 DNA follows: TGTGCCAGCTCACCTCTCTTGTCGGATACGCAGTATTTT. Protein product: CASSPLLSDTQYF.

This clone was recorded a few times. The V and J genes are TRBV30 and TRBJ1-1; D is unclear. This CDR3 has 12 amino acids. V was trimmed by 4 bases and J by 10 bases, leaving 16 bases between them. Germline loops: CDR1 GTSNPN, CDR2 SVGIG (reference sequence). The CDR3 nucleotides read TGTGCCTGGAAGTATGCCGGAGGAGGAGCTTTCTTT. Amino acids: CAWKYAGGGAFF.

J is TRBJ1-2 and V is TRBV3-1 (or the pseudogene TRBV3-2), with a weak D call TRBD1 (5 bases). V was trimmed by 4 bases and J by 4 bases, leaving 7 bases between them. The CDR3 runs to 12 residues. Per germline, CDR1 LGHDT and CDR2 YNNKEL (reference sequence). DNA for the CDR3: TGTGCCAGCAGCCGGGACTTCTATGGCTACACCTTC. It specifies CASSRDFYGYTF.

V gene TRBV9 combines with J gene TRBJ2-1, with 13 bases lining up with TRBD2. The CDR3 loop spans 15 amino acids. Germline trimming cut 3 bases from V and 6 bases from J; bases unmatched to any gene: 3. From germline, CDR1 is SGDLS and CDR2 YYNGEE. This chain's CDR3 is CASSGGTSGTNEQFF. CDR3 bases: TGTGCCAGCAGCGGCGGGACTAGCGGGACCAATGAGCAGTTCTTC.

The rearrangement links TRBV4-3 to TRBJ1-6; 8 bases line up with TRBD1. CDR3 size: 13 residues. In germline, CDR1 is LGHNA, CDR2 YSLEER. After removal of 4 bases from V and 10 bases from J, the junction contained 3 bases not matched to a gene. The CDR3 here is CASSLTGGSPLHF. The CDR3 nucleotides read TGCGCCAGCAGCCTAACAGGGGGATCACCCCTCCACTTT.

The J gene is TRBJ2-6, the V gene TRBV5-8; tentatively, D is TRBD2 (7 bases). The germline V gene has CDR1 SGHTS and CDR2 YDEGEE. V gave up 4 bases and J gave up 3 bases, with 14 bases separating them. The CDR3 runs to 16 residues. The CDR3 nucleotides read TGTGCCAGCAGCCGGGGCGGGGGCTTTGGGGCCAACGTCCTGACTTTC. Its protein product is CASSRGGGFGANVLTF.

The chain links TRBV19 to TRBJ2-7, with D perhaps matching TRBD2 (6 bases). CDR3 size: 16 residues. The germline V gene has CDR1 LNHDA and CDR2 SQIVND (reference sequence). V was shortened by 3 bases and J by 6 bases, with 21 bases between the two germline ends. CDR3 loop: CASSIRPRRGSGEQYF. DNA of the CDR3: TGTGCCAGTAGTATCCGACCCAGGCGGGGATCGGGCGAGCAGTACTTC.

The chain links TRBV7-9 to TRBJ1-2; D ambiguous. V was shortened by 1 base and J by 3 bases, with 9 bases between the two germline ends. The length of the CDR3 is 14 residues. Per the germline V gene, CDR1 is SEHNR and CDR2 is FQNEAQ (reference sequence). CDR3 loop: CASSLGGQDYGYTF. DNA of the CDR3: TGTGCCAGCAGCTTAGGCGGGCAGGACTATGGCTACACCTTC.

This clone was recorded a few times. The V and J genes are TRBV7-6 and TRBJ1-3, with 8 bases lining up with TRBD1. The germline V gene has CDR1 SGHVS and CDR2 FNYEAQ. The CDR3 extends over 16 amino acids. V lost 4 bases to trimming and J lost 4 bases; unmatched junction nucleotides: 9. CDR3 amino acids: CASSYMPGQAGNTIYF. The CDR3 DNA reads as TGTGCCAGCAGCTATATGCCGGGACAGGCGGGAAACACCATATATTTT.

This chain uses TRBV7-2 with TRBJ1-3, with 7 positions matching TRBD1. Germline assignment: CDR1 SGHTA and CDR2 FQGNSA. After removal of 2 bases from V and 0 bases from J, the junction contained 4 bases not matched to a gene. CDR3 length: 16 residues. The CDR3 nucleotides are TGTGCCAGCAGCTTACGACAGGGCCTCTCTGGAAACACCATATATTTT. This sequence encodes CASSLRQGLSGNTIYF.

V usage is TRBV5-1 and J usage is TRBJ1-4; no reliable D call. CDR1 and CDR2 from the germline V gene are SGHRS and YFSETQ. The CDR3 contains 15 residues. V dropped 1 base and J dropped 7 bases, with 14 bases sitting between them. Written as DNA, the CDR3 is TGCGCCAGCAGCTTGTCTTACGGGATGGGTGAAAAACTGTTTTTT. Residues: CASSLSYGMGEKLFF.

V is TRBV28 and J is TRBJ2-1; D possibly corresponds to TRBD1 (5 bases). From germline, CDR1 is MDHEN and CDR2 SYDVKM. The length of the CDR3 is 16 residues. Trimming pared 5 bases from V and 4 bases from J, leaving 18 bases between. CDR3 DNA sequence: TGTGCCAGCAGTCCCTCTGGGGCGTCTTGGTACAATGAGCAGTTCTTC. Encoded protein: CASSPSGASWYNEQFF.

The rearrangement uses TRBV5-1 and TRBJ1-2; D possibly corresponds to TRBD1 (6 bases). Germline-derived CDR1 and CDR2 are SGHRS and YFSETQ. The V gene lost 7 bases and the J gene lost 11 bases, with 27 bases spanning the gap. The CDR3 extends over 15 amino acids. CDR3 sequence (DNA): TGCGCCAGCTCCCCGCACACAGGGACCCTCCCACTATACACCTTC. Translated: CASSPHTGTLPLYTF.

This chain uses TRBV5-6 with TRBJ2-1; 8 bases line up with TRBD2. Germline lookup yields CDR1 SGHDT and CDR2 YYEEEE. There are 15 residues in the CDR3. The J segment lost 9 bases and the V segment lost 4 bases, leaving 12 bases of the junction unmatched. CDR3 sequence: CASSRDPGTRREQFF. The CDR3 nucleotides read TGTGCCAGCAGCCGCGACCCTGGGACTAGGCGTGAGCAGTTCTTC.

The rearrangement joins TRBV13 to TRBJ2-2; 8 nucleotides align to TRBD2. The CDR3 is made up of 20 amino acids. The trim removed 1 base at V and 4 bases at J, leaving 17 bases unmatched. Looked up from germline, CDR1 is PRHDT and CDR2 is FYEKMQ (reference sequence). As DNA, the CDR3 is TGTGCCAGCAGCTTAGCCCCTCGGCGTAGCGGGGCTTCAGGCACCGGGGAGCTGTTTTTT. Amino acids: CASSLAPRRSGASGTGELFF.

This clone was observed a few times. The V gene is TRBV7-9, the J gene TRBJ2-7; D gene unclear. Germline lookup yields CDR1 SEHNR and CDR2 FQNEAQ (reference sequence). Trimming left V 2 bases short and J 5 bases short, with 7 bases between. The CDR3 sequence is 12 residues long. The CDR3 DNA reads TGTGCCAGCAGCTTAATCTCTGACGAGCAGTACTTC. This sequence encodes CASSLISDEQYF.